This record covers a single TCR beta chain. Its target is unknown. Produced via immunoSEQ multiplex PCR; TCRdb's table is partial and in-frame only. Of about 81,000 clones in the sample, approximately 75% were seen once. V gave up 1 base and J gave up 7 bases, with 22 bases separating them. In germline, CDR1 is SGHVS, CDR2 FQNEAQ. This CDR3 spans 17 amino acids. This record belongs to a study of radiotherapy plus CTLA-4 blockade in lung cancer. Turning to the study itself: Disease control was achieved by 31% of patients, and objective responses by 18%.

Broader study findings: An expansion of tumor-derived TCR clones occurred in blood after radiotherapy plus ipilimumab.

V usage is TRBV7-8 and J usage is TRBJ1-1, with D perhaps TRBD1 (5 bases). The sample consisted of peripheral blood, taken from a patient treated with radiotherapy plus ipilimumab. The origin of this receptor is a human donor with non-small cell lung cancer that progressed on radiotherapy plus ipilimumab. DNA for the CDR3: TGTGCCAGCAGCTTAGTCTTCTCTCAGGGCCATGGAGGTGAAGCTTTCTTT. Amino acid sequence: CASSLVFSQGHGGEAFF. The full variable domain, its missing parts supplied by reference TRBV7-8 and TRBJ1-1, is GAGVSQSPRYKVAKRGQDVALRCDPISGHVSLFWYQQALGQGPEFLTYFQNEAQLDKSGLPSDRFFAERPEGSVSTLKIQRTQQEDSAVYLCASSLVFSQGHGGEAFFGQGTRLTVV.